This TCR beta chain emerged from a study of metastatic and nonmetastatic thyroid tumors. In the study overall: Repertoire comparison spanned blood and tumor or nodule tissue of malignant and benign thyroid patients. The study, taken as a whole, reports: The reported finding was significantly higher TCR beta diversity in malignant thyroid tumors relative to benign nodules, in blood and tumor.

This clone has a handful of counts. Its antigen is unidentified. Original data processing: Clinicopathological groups of papillary thyroid cancer showed CDR3 differences that were used to build a distant-metastasis classifier. TCRdb re-called clones from the PCR reads using MiXCR. The V and J calls and clone size come from TCRdb's table, not from the authors' own analysis. The top ten clones hold around a fifth of a sample with about 16,000 clones, about 20% of them seen once. No patient had received any treatment before thyroid surgery. Germline trimming cut 4 bases from V and 4 bases from J; bases unmatched to any gene: 6. Germline CDR1 and CDR2: MNHNY and SVGAGI (reference sequence). The CDR3 has 14 residues.

This clonotype was obtained from a female donor with papillary thyroid cancer or a benign thyroid nodule (not recorded which). Some clones in this sample may be carry-over from other donors' samples. The sequencing input was adjacent normal tissue. V usage is TRBV6-6 and J usage is TRBJ1-1, with 7 bases fitting TRBD1. The CDR3 DNA sequence: TGTGCCAGCAGTTTCTTACAGGGGTCCACTGAAGCTTTCTTT. Protein: CASSFLQGSTEAFF.